Below are 32 T cell receptor beta chains sequenced from a single sample in a study of T cell changes during pregnancy in multiple sclerosis. Measured with immunoSEQ multiplex PCR; TCRdb has only the in-frame clones, and not every one. The table lists 40,000 to 55,000 clones, around 92% of them singletons. The sample in question was CD4+ T cells from peripheral blood mononuclear cells, obtained in the third trimester of pregnancy. The receptor source for this set is a female donor with multiple sclerosis, enrolled in a pregnancy study.

V is TRBV5-1 and J is TRBJ1-2, with TRBD1 as a possible D gene (5 bases). Germline-derived CDR1 and CDR2 are SGHRS and YFSETQ. The ends were cut back, 3 bases at V and 4 bases at J, with 16 bases in the middle. The CDR3 consists of 15 residues. This chain's CDR3 is CASSSDGQAGYGYTF. The CDR3 nucleotides read TGCGCCAGCAGCTCAGATGGACAAGCGGGCTATGGCTACACCTTC.

This clone showed up just a few times. The chain is built from TRBV4-2 and TRBJ2-3; TRBD2 aligns across 9 bases. In germline, CDR1 is LGHNA, CDR2 YNFKEQ. The CDR3 covers 17 residues. After removal of 1 base from V and 4 bases from J, the junction contained 9 bases not matched to a gene. CDR3 sequence: CASSQGPGREGADTQYF. For the CDR3, the DNA is TGTGCCAGCAGCCAAGGCCCTGGGCGGGAGGGCGCAGATACGCAGTATTTT.

V gene TRBV25-1 combines with J gene TRBJ1-4; D not resolved. The germline V gene has CDR1 MGHDK and CDR2 SYGVNS. V lost 3 bases and J 8 bases, leaving 4 bases between the germline ends. The CDR3 sequence is 11 residues long. This chain's CDR3 is CASSEGEKLFF. The DNA for the CDR3 is TGTGCCAGCAGTGAGGGCGAAAAACTGTTTTTT.

The chain employs TRBV6-1 and TRBJ2-3; the match to TRBD2 covers 8 bases. Germline-derived CDR1 and CDR2 are MNHNS and SASEGT. J gave up 1 base and V 4 bases, and 7 bases lay outside the gene matches. This CDR3 is 16 amino acids long. The CDR3 coding sequence is TGTGCCAGCAGTGCCCTCGGGGGGGCTGGCACAGATACGCAGTATTTT. Protein product: CASSALGGAGTDTQYF.

This chain links TRBV5-1 with TRBJ2-7; 8 bases line up with TRBD2. Per the germline V gene, CDR1 is SGHRS and CDR2 is YFSETQ. This CDR3 comprises 20 residues. With 3 bases clipped from V and 0 bases from J, the junction kept 20 bases outside the gene matches. Written as DNA, the CDR3 is TGCGCCAGCAGCTACAGCGGGCAGGGCAGTCTAGCGGGTCTCTCCTACGAGCAGTACTTC. It translates to CASSYSGQGSLAGLSYEQYF.

The chain's CDR3 is CASSSPGGGGSHEQYF. The DNA for the CDR3 is TGTGCCAGCAGTTCGCCCGGAGGGGGGGGAAGCCACGAGCAGTACTTC. The genes are TRBV28 and TRBJ2-7, with D perhaps TRBD2 (7 bases). There are 16 residues in the CDR3. Germline loops: CDR1 MDHEN, CDR2 SYDVKM. The V and J ends lost 4 bases and 5 bases respectively, with 21 bases between them.

This chain links TRBV7-2 with TRBJ2-2; TRBD2 agrees at 13 bases. V shed 6 bases and J 4 bases; nucleotides not matched to a gene: 5. Per germline, CDR1 SGHTA and CDR2 FQGNSA. This CDR3 region has 16 residues. In DNA form, the CDR3 reads TGTGCCAGCAGGAGGACTAGCGGGAGTCGCACCGGGGAGCTGTTTTTT. As protein: CASRRTSGSRTGELFF.

The V call is TRBV6-1, the J call TRBJ2-7; a possible D gene is TRBD1 (5 bases). The CDR3 length is 14 residues. In germline, CDR1 is MNHNS, CDR2 SASEGT. V was clipped by 7 bases and J by 0 bases, with 13 bases between them. The CDR3 coding sequence is TGTGCCAGCACTACAGGTCTAACCTCCTACGAGCAGTACTTC. Translated, it gives CASTTGLTSYEQYF.

The chain joins TRBV27 to TRBJ1-1, with no clear D. The CDR3 contains 11 residues. Germline loops: CDR1 MNHEY, CDR2 SMNVEV (reference sequence). V dropped 7 bases and J dropped 6 bases, with 9 bases sitting between them. CDR3 nucleotide sequence: TGTGCCAGCAAGGTGGGAGCTGAAGCTTTCTTT. Translating it yields CASKVGAEAFF.

The gene calls are TRBV6-5 and TRBJ2-3; perhaps TRBD1 as D (6 bases). From germline, CDR1 is MNHEY and CDR2 SVGAGI. V was trimmed by 8 bases and J by 0 bases, leaving 9 bases between them. This CDR3 is built from 13 residues. The CDR3 sequence: CASQDSSTDTQYF. The CDR3 DNA reads TGTGCCAGCCAGGACAGCAGCACAGATACGCAGTATTTT.

This clone came up once. The J gene is TRBJ2-1, the V gene TRBV5-6; 7 nucleotides agree with TRBD2. Germline CDR1 reads SGHDT; CDR2 reads YYEEEE. The CDR3 is 16 residues long. The J segment lost 0 bases and the V segment lost 4 bases, leaving 7 bases of the junction unmatched. The CDR3, as DNA: TGTGCCAGCAGCCCACTAGCGTGGAGCTCCTACAATGAGCAGTTCTTC. Amino acid sequence: CASSPLAWSSYNEQFF.

The chain recombines TRBV11-2 with TRBJ2-7; D is unclear. From germline, CDR1 is SGHAT and CDR2 FQNNGV. This CDR3 contains 15 residues. Trimming stripped 0 bases from V and 2 bases from J, with 11 bases between. CDR3 loop: CASSLERLRTYEQYF. The CDR3 nucleotides read TGTGCCAGCAGCTTAGAGCGGCTACGCACCTACGAGCAGTACTTC.

This chain uses TRBV7-2 with TRBJ2-6; 9 bases fit TRBD1. Trimming took 5 bases from V and 0 from J; bases not matched to a gene: 8. Germline CDR1 and CDR2: SGHTA and FQGNSA. The CDR3 contains 18 residues. CDR3 region: CASSITGGFSSGANVLTF. The CDR3 region has the DNA TGTGCCAGCAGCATCACAGGGGGCTTCAGCTCTGGGGCCAACGTCCTGACTTTC.

This chain joins TRBV5-1 and TRBJ2-1, with 7 positions matching TRBD1. Trimming cost V 4 bases and J 2 bases; bases outside gene matches: 3. Germline V gene lookup returns CDR1 SGHRS and CDR2 YFSETQ. The CDR3 runs to 14 residues. The CDR3 loop is CASSAQGAYNEQFF. CDR3 bases: TGCGCCAGCAGCGCGCAGGGGGCCTACAATGAGCAGTTCTTC.

CDR3 amino acids: CASRRRAGGRETQYF. CDR3 coding DNA: TGTGCCAGCAGACGGAGGGCAGGGGGCAGGGAGACCCAGTACTTC. The chain couples TRBV11-3 to TRBJ2-5, with TRBD1 identical over 8 bases. Germline assignment: CDR1 SGHNT and CDR2 YENEEA. After removal of 6 bases from V and 5 bases from J, the junction contained 11 bases not matched to a gene. The CDR3 runs 15 residues.

V is TRBV18 and J is TRBJ2-5; D gene uncertain. The V end was cut by 3 bases, the J end by 2 bases, with 7 bases between. This CDR3 spans 13 amino acids. Germline CDR1 and CDR2: KGHSH and LQKENI. DNA of the CDR3: TGTGCCAGCTCACCTGGAGTTCAAGAGACCCAGTACTTC. The encoded protein is CASSPGVQETQYF.

The chain has TRBV21-1 and TRBJ1-2. TRBV21-1 is a pseudogene segment. This CDR3 is 12 amino acids long. The CDR3 coding sequence is TGTCCGTCCGGAGGGTGCTCGGCTGGCTACACCTTC. It is translated as CPSGGCSAGYTF.

J is TRBJ1-5 and V is TRBV19, with 7 bases aligning to TRBD1. There are 15 residues in the CDR3. Unmatched junction bases numbered 5, after V lost 5 bases and J lost 1 base. Per the germline V gene, CDR1 is LNHDA and CDR2 is SQIVND (reference sequence). The CDR3 sequence is CASSAGQASNQPQHF. The CDR3 DNA reads TGTGCCAGTAGTGCCGGACAGGCAAGCAATCAGCCCCAGCATTTT. Complete variable domain (other parts from reference TRBV19 and TRBJ1-5): DGGITQSPKYLFRKEGQNVTLSCEQNLNHDAMYWYRQDPGQGLRLIYYSQIVNDFQKGDIAEGYSVSREKKESFPLTVTSAQKNPTAFYLCASSAGQASNQPQHFGDGTRLSIL.

This clone turned up a few times. The chain has TRBV7-6 and TRBJ1-1, with D maybe TRBD1 (6 bases). CDR3 length: 14 residues. The ends were cut back, 3 bases at V and 2 bases at J, with 10 bases in the middle. CDR1 is SGHVS and CDR2 is FNYEAQ in the germline V gene. CDR3: CASSFGGKNTEAFF. The CDR3, as DNA: TGTGCCAGCAGCTTTGGGGGCAAAAACACTGAAGCTTTCTTT.

The chain uses TRBV6-6 and TRBJ2-3, with 7 bases matching TRBD1. With 5 bases clipped from V and 5 bases from J, the junction kept 13 bases outside the gene matches. The germline V gene encodes CDR1 MNHNY and CDR2 SVGAGI (reference sequence). The CDR3 runs to 16 residues. The CDR3 coding sequence is TGTGCCAGCAGTACCTTTATGGGGGACAGCTTAGATACGCAGTATTTT. It is translated as CASSTFMGDSLDTQYF.

Remarks on this clone: The junction shows a germline mismatch at one end, possibly a read error. The chain couples TRBV6-1 to TRBJ1-4, with D perhaps matching TRBD1 (5 bases). Germline values: CDR1 MNHNS, CDR2 SASEGT. The CDR3 is made up of 12 amino acids. For the CDR3, the DNA is TGTGCCAGCAGTGAAACGGCCAGGGCTCCCAGTTTT. This translates into CASSETARAPSF.

The V call is TRBV7-2, the J call TRBJ1-5; no firm D call. V was cut by 4 bases and J by 9 bases, with 10 bases left in between. CDR1 and CDR2 from the germline V gene are SGHTA and FQGNSA. The CDR3 covers 12 residues. CDR3: CASSYGRGPQHF. The CDR3, as DNA: TGTGCCAGCAGCTACGGTCGAGGGCCCCAGCATTTT.

The rearrangement uses TRBV5-8 and TRBJ2-1; TRBD2 matches at 10 bases. Germline CDR1 and CDR2: SGHTS and YDEGEE. This CDR3 contains 16 residues. V lost 7 bases to trimming and J lost 4 bases; unmatched junction nucleotides: 11. The CDR3 sequence: CASGQLALAGYNEQFF. DNA for the CDR3: TGTGCCAGCGGTCAGCTCGCACTAGCGGGGTACAATGAGCAGTTCTTC.

The gene calls are TRBV23-1 and TRBJ2-5; a weak D match, TRBD2 (6 bases). TRBV23-1 qualifies as an ORF whose function is uncertain. The CDR3 covers 16 residues. V lost 4 bases and J 3 bases, leaving 18 bases between the germline ends. CDR3 in DNA: TGCGCCAGCAGTCCCTCCGAGGGGAGGAGTGAAGAGACCCAGTACTTC. This sequence encodes CASSPSEGRSEETQYF.

The chain recombines TRBV5-1 with TRBJ2-1; no clear D gene. This CDR3 region has 14 residues. The germline V gene encodes CDR1 SGHRS and CDR2 YFSETQ. V dropped 0 bases and J dropped 3 bases, with 7 bases sitting between them. This CDR3 reads CASSLAAVYNEQFF. Written as DNA, the CDR3 is TGCGCCAGCAGCTTGGCCGCAGTCTACAATGAGCAGTTCTTC. Variable domain in full (rest from reference TRBV5-1 and TRBJ2-1): KAGVTQTPRYLIKTRGQQVTLSCSPISGHRSVSWYQQTPGQGLQFLFEYFSETQRNKGNFPGRFSGRQFSNSRSEMNVSTLELGDSALYLCASSLAAVYNEQFFGPGTRLTVL.

This chain uses TRBV11-2 with TRBJ2-7, with 8 bases fitting TRBD2. Germline V gene lookup returns CDR1 SGHAT and CDR2 FQNNGV. This CDR3 has 14 residues. The junction had 6 bases not matched to a gene; V was cut back by 5 bases and J by 3 bases. The CDR3, as DNA: TGTGCCAGCAGCGTCAGCGGGAGTCTCTACGAGCAGTACTTC. It is translated as CASSVSGSLYEQYF.

The rearrangement joins TRBV9 to TRBJ2-1; 8 bases fit TRBD1. Germline CDR1 and CDR2: SGDLS and YYNGEE. After removal of 0 bases from V and 5 bases from J, the junction contained 7 bases not matched to a gene. The CDR3 sequence is 16 residues long. The CDR3: CASSVEGTGSHNEQFF. CDR3 DNA: TGTGCCAGCAGCGTAGAAGGGACAGGATCTCACAATGAGCAGTTCTTC.

By share, this clone ranks as medium-sized. The V gene is TRBV4-3, the J gene TRBJ2-3; 8 bases align to TRBD2. V shed 0 bases and J 0 bases; nucleotides not matched to a gene: 8. CDR1 is LGHNA and CDR2 is YSLEER in the germline V gene. The CDR3 totals 18 residues. In DNA form, the CDR3 reads TGCGCCAGCAGCCAAGAAGCTCATCTAGCGGGTAGCACAGATACGCAGTATTTT. Its translation: CASSQEAHLAGSTDTQYF.

The gene calls are TRBV28 and TRBJ2-7; D might be TRBD2 (6 bases). The CDR3 length is 13 residues. The V end lost 6 bases, the J end lost 3 bases, and 12 bases lay between the germline ends. Germline V CDR1 and CDR2: MDHEN, SYDVKM. CDR3 DNA: TGTGCCAGCAGCCCGAGGCGGGGCTACGAGCAGTACTTC. Translating it yields CASSPRRGYEQYF.

The chain carries TRBV29-1 and TRBJ2-3, with D perhaps matching TRBD1 (6 bases). CDR3 size: 13 residues. CDR1 and CDR2 from the germline V gene are SQVTM and ANQGSEA. V was trimmed by 1 base and J by 1 base, leaving 6 bases between them. In DNA form, the CDR3 reads TGCAGCGTTGAAGCAGGGGGCACAGATACGCAGTATTTT. It translates to CSVEAGGTDTQYF.

The V and J genes are TRBV7-9 and TRBJ2-5, with 7 bases aligning to TRBD1. Germline lookup yields CDR1 SEHNR and CDR2 FQNEAQ (reference sequence). The length of the CDR3 is 14 residues. The junction had 6 bases not matched to a gene; V was cut back by 4 bases and J by 4 bases. The CDR3 DNA follows: TGTGCCAGCAGCTCCGCGACAGGGATAGAGACCCAGTACTTC. The encoded protein is CASSSATGIETQYF.

The J gene is TRBJ1-2, the V gene TRBV2; no clear D. Trimming took off 7 bases at V and 0 bases at J, with 15 bases between the two ends. Germline-derived CDR1 and CDR2 are SNHLY and FYNNEI. The CDR3 runs to 15 residues. The CDR3 DNA follows: TGTGCCAGCACCCGCGGGCAGAATACTAACTATGGCTACACCTTC. Translated, it gives CASTRGQNTNYGYTF.